The T cell receptor beta chain described here comes from a study of PD-L1 blockade in urothelial cancer. Study summary: The study started patients on atezolizumab at some point between 2014 and 2016, giving 1,200 mg intravenously every 3 weeks. It was at 3 weeks (second dose) and 6 weeks after treatment start that blood was analyzed. A median blood sample held about 150,000 T cells and under 85,000 unique TCRs.

Trimming removed 5 bases at V and 0 bases at J, with 8 bases between. CDR3 length: 13 amino acids. The germline gives CDR1 SGHTA, CDR2 FQGNSA. Templates that were synthetic TCR analogs were spiked into each PCR. Assay: immunoSEQ multiplex PCR; the TCRdb copy retains only in-frame clones and omits some. The table lists more than 70,000 clones, about 88% of them singletons. The clonotype comes from a man in his 60s with urothelial cancer. The chain uses TRBV7-2 and TRBJ2-7; possibly TRBD2 for D (5 bases). Sequencing used PBMCs, obtained around atezolizumab (anti-PD-L1) treatment. The CDR3 is CASSDGLSYEQYF. The CDR3 DNA reads as TGTGCCAGCAGCGACGGACTCTCCTACGAGCAGTACTTC.